This passage covers 8 T cell receptor beta chains from one sample sequenced in a study of memory CD4+ T cells and cytomegalovirus serostatus. The method was immunoSEQ multiplex PCR; TCRdb's version includes in-frame clones alone and lacks a portion of them. The table records tens of thousands of clones, approximately 71% of them present only once. Single viable CD3+CD4+CD8-CD45RO+ cells were sorted as the memory CD4+ T cells. The source material was memory CD4+ T cells from blood. The receptors derive from an adult in good health and CMV-seronegative.

This clone was found once. The chain employs TRBV7-9 and TRBJ2-7; the D is unclear. Germline V gives CDR1 SEHNR, CDR2 FQNEAQ (reference sequence). The CDR3 covers 12 residues. Trimming stripped 1 base from V and 5 bases from J, with 6 bases between. As DNA, the CDR3 is TGTGCCAGCAGCTTAGACAGCAACGAGCAGTACTTC. The encoded protein is CASSLDSNEQYF.

This rearrangement joins TRBV7-2 to TRBJ2-2, with D tentatively TRBD1 (6 bases). Germline lookup yields CDR1 SGHTA and CDR2 FQGNSA. The V and J ends lost 5 bases and 4 bases respectively, with 14 bases between them. This CDR3 is built from 15 residues. The CDR3 spells CASSPRTAVTGELFF. CDR3 sequence (DNA): TGTGCCAGCAGCCCCCGGACAGCTGTCACCGGGGAGCTGTTTTTT.

The J gene is TRBJ1-2, the V gene TRBV7-8; 9 bases are shared with TRBD1. CDR3 size: 15 residues. With V trimmed by 6 bases and J by 4 bases, 9 bases remained unmatched. CDR1 and CDR2 from the germline V gene are SGHVS and FQNEAQ. CDR3 region: CASSARDRAFYGYTF. Here the CDR3 DNA reads TGTGCCAGCAGTGCCCGGGACAGGGCTTTCTATGGCTACACCTTC.

This clone was counted a few times. This chain uses TRBV6-1 with TRBJ1-5, with 7 bases that match TRBD1. Losses at the gene ends were 5 bases for V and 2 bases for J; bases not matched to a gene: 6. The V gene's germline CDR1 is MNHNS and CDR2 SASEGT. This CDR3 is 15 amino acids long. DNA of the CDR3: TGTGCCAGCAGTCTCCGACAGGGTCGCAATCAGCCCCAGCATTTT. It encodes CASSLRQGRNQPQHF.

About this clone itself: Other DNA sequences in this sample translate to the same CDR3. The chain links TRBV5-4 to TRBJ1-1, with a possible D match to TRBD1 (6 bases). The CDR3 runs to 14 residues. Germline assignment: CDR1 SGHNT and CDR2 YYREEE (reference sequence). V was trimmed by 3 bases and J by 1 base, leaving 10 bases between them. The CDR3 sequence: CASSSQGRNTEAFF. The CDR3 DNA reads as TGTGCCAGCAGCTCTCAGGGGAGGAACACTGAAGCTTTCTTT.

This chain links TRBV10-3 with TRBJ1-4; D remains unclear. CDR3 length: 14 residues. Germline lookup yields CDR1 ENHRY and CDR2 SYGVKD. V dropped 3 bases and J dropped 1 base, with 6 bases sitting between them. This chain's CDR3 is CAISDRRTNEKLFF. The CDR3 DNA reads TGTGCCATCAGTGACAGGAGAACTAATGAAAAACTGTTTTTT.

This sequence joins TRBV5-1 and TRBJ2-2; 9 bases are shared with TRBD2. Per germline, CDR1 SGHRS and CDR2 YFSETQ. This CDR3 has 15 residues. J gave up 6 bases and V 2 bases, and 5 bases lay outside the gene matches. For the CDR3, the DNA is TGCGCCAGCAGCTTTCTAGCGGGGTTTGCCGGGGAGCTGTTTTTT. Protein product: CASSFLAGFAGELFF.

J is TRBJ1-2 and V is TRBV2; 9 bases are shared with TRBD1. V lost 8 bases and J lost 3; bases outside the gene matches: 13. The CDR3 covers 16 residues. CDR1 is SNHLY and CDR2 is FYNNEI in the germline V gene. DNA of the CDR3: TGTGCCAGCCTGGATCGTACAGGGGGCCGTCACTATGGCTACACCTTC. It translates to CASLDRTGGRHYGYTF.